This entry concerns a single T cell receptor (beta chain). Trimming at V came to 5 bases and at J to 6 bases, leaving 6 bases not matched to a gene. CDR3 length: 14 amino acids. Germline loops: CDR1 SGHTA, CDR2 FQGNSA. The entry originates in a study of blood T cell repertoires in COVID-19. In the original processing: Using reference gene primer amplification, nucleated cell counts were estimated. Sequenced by immunoSEQ multiplex PCR; TCRdb stores in-frame clones only, minus some. Clone size and V and J calls were adopted from that table, with D and trimming inferred from the DNA. The sample lists about 260,000 clones; approximately 86% were seen once. The Seattle patients, enrolled during active infection, were followed longitudinally.

V gene TRBV7-2 combines with J gene TRBJ2-3; 9 bases fit TRBD2. Sequencing used peripheral blood. This clonotype originated in a woman in her sixties with COVID-19, enrolled during active disease. The CDR3 bases are TGTGCCAGCAGCCATCTAGCGGGAAGGGATACGCAGTATTTT. Its protein product is CASSHLAGRDTQYF.